The T cell receptor beta chain under discussion was sequenced for a study of pediatric ulcerative colitis. CDR1 LNHDA and CDR2 SQIVND come from the germline V gene (reference sequence). The CDR3 consists of 14 residues. J gave up 2 bases and V 3 bases, and 4 bases lay outside the gene matches. Data came from immunoSEQ multiplex PCR; TCRdb stores just in-frame clones and leaves some out. The sample lists roughly 64,000 clones, roughly nine tenths occurring once. The rearrangement uses TRBV19 and TRBJ2-7; 7 bases are a match to TRBD2. The sequenced sample consisted of blood. This clonotype was sampled from a boy between 10 and 17 years old with severe ulcerative colitis. The CDR3 sequence is CASSISGGTYEQYF. In nucleotides, the CDR3 is TGTGCCAGTAGTATCTCGGGGGGAACCTACGAGCAGTACTTC.